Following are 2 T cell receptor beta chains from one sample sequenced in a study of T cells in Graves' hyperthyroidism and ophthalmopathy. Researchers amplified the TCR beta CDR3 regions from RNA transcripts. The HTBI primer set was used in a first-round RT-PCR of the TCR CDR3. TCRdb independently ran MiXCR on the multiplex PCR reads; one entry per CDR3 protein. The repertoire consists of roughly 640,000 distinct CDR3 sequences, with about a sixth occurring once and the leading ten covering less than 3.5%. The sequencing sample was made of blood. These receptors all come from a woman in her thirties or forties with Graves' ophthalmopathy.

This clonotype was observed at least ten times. As DNA, the CDR3 is TGTGCCAGCAGTTCCGGAGGAGCGGGAGGCGATGAGCAGTACTTC. It codes for CASSSGGAGGDEQYF. J is TRBJ2-7 and V is TRBV6-5; 9 bases align to TRBD2. The CDR3 totals 15 residues. Germline trimming cut 4 bases from V and 7 bases from J; bases unmatched to any gene: 11. Germline assignment: CDR1 MNHEY and CDR2 SVGAGI.

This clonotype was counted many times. DNA for the CDR3: TGTGCCAGCAGCCAACAAGGGACTAGCGGGAGGAATGAGCAGTTCTTC. Its protein is CASSQQGTSGRNEQFF. This chain uses TRBV3-1 with TRBJ2-1, with 15 bases aligning to TRBD2. J was trimmed by 7 bases and V by 2 bases; bases with no gene match: 3. CDR1 and CDR2 from the germline V gene are LGHDT and YNNKEL (reference sequence). CDR3 length equals 16 residues.